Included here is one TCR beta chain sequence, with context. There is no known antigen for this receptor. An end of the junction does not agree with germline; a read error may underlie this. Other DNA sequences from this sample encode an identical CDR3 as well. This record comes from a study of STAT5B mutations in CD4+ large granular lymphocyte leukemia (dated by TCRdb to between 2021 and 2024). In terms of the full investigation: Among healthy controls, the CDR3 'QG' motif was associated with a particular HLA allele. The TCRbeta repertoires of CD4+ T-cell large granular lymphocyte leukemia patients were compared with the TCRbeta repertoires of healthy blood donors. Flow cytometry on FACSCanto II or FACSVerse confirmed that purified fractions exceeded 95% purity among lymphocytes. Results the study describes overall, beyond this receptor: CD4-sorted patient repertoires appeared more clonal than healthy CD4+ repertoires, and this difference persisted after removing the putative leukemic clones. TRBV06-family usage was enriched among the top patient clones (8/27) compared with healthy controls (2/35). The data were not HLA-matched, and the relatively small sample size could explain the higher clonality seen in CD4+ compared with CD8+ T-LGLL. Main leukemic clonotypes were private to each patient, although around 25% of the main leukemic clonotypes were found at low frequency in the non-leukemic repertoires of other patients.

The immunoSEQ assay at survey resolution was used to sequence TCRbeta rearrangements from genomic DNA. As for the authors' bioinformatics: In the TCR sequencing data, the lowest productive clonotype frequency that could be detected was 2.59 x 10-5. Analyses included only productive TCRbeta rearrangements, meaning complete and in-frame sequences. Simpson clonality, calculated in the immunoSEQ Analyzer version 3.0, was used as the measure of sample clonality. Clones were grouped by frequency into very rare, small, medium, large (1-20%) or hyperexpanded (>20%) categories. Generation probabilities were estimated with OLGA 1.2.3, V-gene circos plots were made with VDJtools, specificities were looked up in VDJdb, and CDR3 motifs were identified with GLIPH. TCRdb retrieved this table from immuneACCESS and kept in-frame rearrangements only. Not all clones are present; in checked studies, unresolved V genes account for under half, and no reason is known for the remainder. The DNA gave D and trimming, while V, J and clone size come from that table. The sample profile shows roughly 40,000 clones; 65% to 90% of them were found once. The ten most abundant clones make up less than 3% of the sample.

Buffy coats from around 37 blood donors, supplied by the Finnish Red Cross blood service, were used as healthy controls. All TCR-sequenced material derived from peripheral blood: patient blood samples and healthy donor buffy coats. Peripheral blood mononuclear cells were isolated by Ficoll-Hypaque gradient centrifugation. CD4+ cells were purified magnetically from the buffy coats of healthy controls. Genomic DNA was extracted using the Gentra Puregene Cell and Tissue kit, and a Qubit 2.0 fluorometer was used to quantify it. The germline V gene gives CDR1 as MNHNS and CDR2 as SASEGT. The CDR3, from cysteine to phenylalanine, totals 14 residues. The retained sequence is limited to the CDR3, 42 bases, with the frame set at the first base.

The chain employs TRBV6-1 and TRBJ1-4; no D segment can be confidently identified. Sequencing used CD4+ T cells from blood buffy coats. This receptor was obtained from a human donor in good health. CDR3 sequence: CAVLGRPTNEKLFF. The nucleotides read TGTGCCGTACTTGGACGGCCCACTAATGAAAAACTATTTTTT.